The 8 T cell receptor beta chains presented below share a single source sample, sequenced in a study of T-cell reconstitution after alpha-beta-depleted transplantation in children. Library preparation (for TCRbeta) was performed with unique molecular identifiers. One entry per CDR3 protein, called by TCRdb with MiXCR from the PCR reads. The top ten clones hold roughly 5% of a sample with roughly 790,000 distinct CDR3 sequences, 16% of them seen once. The source was PBMCs, mostly from graft donor cells, collected 360 days after TCRalphabeta/CD19-depleted stem cell transplant. The receptors come from a male patient younger than 18 who had a stem cell transplant for acute lymphoblastic leukemia, so the T cells may come from the graft donor.

This clonotype showed up just a few times. V usage is TRBV11-2 and J usage is TRBJ2-3, with 10 bases fitting TRBD2. CDR1 and CDR2 (germline): SGHAT, FQNNGV. The CDR3 is made up of 16 amino acids. Unmatched junction bases numbered 5, after V lost 4 bases and J lost 1 base. Here the CDR3 DNA reads TGTGCCAGCAGCTCACACCTAGCGGGAGGCACAGATACGCAGTATTTT. It translates to CASSSHLAGGTDTQYF. Looking up the rest from reference TRBV11-2 and TRBJ2-3 gives the full variable domain: EAGVAQSPRYKIIEKRQSVAFWCNPISGHATLYWYQQILGQGPKLLIQFQNNGVVDDSQLPKDRFSAERLKGVDSTLKIQPAKLEDSAVYLCASSSHLAGGTDTQYFGPGTRLTVL.

This clonotype was counted between two and nine times. This rearrangement joins TRBV7-2 to TRBJ2-5; 10 bases line up with TRBD2. Per the germline V gene, CDR1 is SGHTA and CDR2 is FQGNSA. V lost 3 bases, J lost 5 bases, and 3 bases stayed unmatched. The CDR3 spans 14 residues. The CDR3 spells CASSFQLAGETQYF. DNA of the CDR3: TGTGCCAGCAGCTTCCAACTAGCGGGGGAGACCCAGTACTTC.

The rearrangement joins TRBV7-8 to TRBJ2-1, with 11 positions matching TRBD2. CDR1 is SGHVS and CDR2 is FQNEAQ in the germline V gene. CDR3 length equals 17 residues. The V and J ends lost 3 bases and 4 bases, in that order; junction bases with no gene match: 8. The CDR3 nucleotides are TGTGCCAGCAGCTTTTTCCCGGGACTAGCGGTATACAATGAGCAGTTCTTC. This codes for CASSFFPGLAVYNEQFF.

This clonotype showed up just a few times. This chain connects TRBV25-1 to TRBJ2-3; D may match TRBD1 or TRBD2 (5 bases each). The CDR3 length is 13 residues. Germline V CDR1 and CDR2: MGHDK, SYGVNS. V was clipped by 7 bases and J by 8 bases, with 16 bases between them. As DNA, the CDR3 is TGTGCCAGCACGGGGCAGGGTTGGGGTACGCAGTATTTT. It specifies CASTGQGWGTQYF.

The rearrangement joins TRBV11-2 to TRBJ2-7; 11 bases map to TRBD2. CDR3 length equals 19 residues. The V segment lost 0 bases and the J segment 7 bases; nucleotides outside the gene matches: 17. CDR1 and CDR2 from the germline V gene are SGHAT and FQNNGV. The CDR3 region is CASSLDRGLAARGGWEQYF. The CDR3 DNA is TGTGCCAGCAGCTTAGATCGGGGACTAGCGGCAAGAGGGGGATGGGAGCAGTACTTC. Drawing the rest from reference TRBV11-2 and TRBJ2-7, the complete variable domain is EAGVAQSPRYKIIEKRQSVAFWCNPISGHATLYWYQQILGQGPKLLIQFQNNGVVDDSQLPKDRFSAERLKGVDSTLKIQPAKLEDSAVYLCASSLDRGLAARGGWEQYFGPGTRLTVT.

This clonotype was found a few times. This rearrangement joins TRBV6-1 to TRBJ1-2; D is possibly TRBD1 (6 bases). Germline V lookup: CDR1 MNHNS, CDR2 SASEGT. The V and J ends lost 7 bases and 3 bases respectively, with 21 bases between them. The CDR3 is 16 amino acids. CDR3 in amino acids: CASNPYRVLLHYGYTF. CDR3 DNA: TGTGCCAGCAACCCCTACAGGGTTCTCCTTCACTATGGCTACACCTTC.

This clonotype was seen a single time. This chain joins TRBV4-1 and TRBJ2-4, with 8 bases matching TRBD2. Germline loops: CDR1 MGHRA, CDR2 YSYEKL. This CDR3 has 19 amino acids. Trimming cost V 2 bases and J 2 bases; bases outside gene matches: 14. In DNA form, the CDR3 reads TGCGCCAGCAGCCAACATTTTTGGGGACGGGAGGGCCCCAAAAACATTCAGTACTTC. Translating gives CASSQHFWGREGPKNIQYF.

Details on this clonotype: Just one base apart from a much larger clone, this may be a read error. The gene calls are TRBV5-1 and TRBJ2-1, with TRBD1 as a possible D gene (5 bases). Germline V gene lookup returns CDR1 SGHRS and CDR2 YFSETQ. The CDR3 is 14 residues long. With 4 bases removed from V and 5 bases from J, the gap between germline ends came to 13 bases. CDR3 coding DNA: TGCGCCAGCAGCCCCGGACAAACCAACAATGAGCAGTTCTTC. Translation gives CASSPGQTNNEQFF.